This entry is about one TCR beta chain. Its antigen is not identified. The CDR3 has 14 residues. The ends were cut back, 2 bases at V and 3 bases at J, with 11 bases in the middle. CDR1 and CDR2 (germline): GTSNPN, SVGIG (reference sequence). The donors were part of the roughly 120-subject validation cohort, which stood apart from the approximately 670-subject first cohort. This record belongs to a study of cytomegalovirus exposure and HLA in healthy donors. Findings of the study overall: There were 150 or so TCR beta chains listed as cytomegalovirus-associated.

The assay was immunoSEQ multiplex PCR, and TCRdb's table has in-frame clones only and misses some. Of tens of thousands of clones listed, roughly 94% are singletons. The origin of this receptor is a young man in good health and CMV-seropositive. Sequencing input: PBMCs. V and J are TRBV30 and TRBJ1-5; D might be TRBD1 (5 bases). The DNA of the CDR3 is TGTGCCTGGAGTTTTTCAGGGTACAATCAGCCCCAGCATTTT. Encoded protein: CAWSFSGYNQPQHF.